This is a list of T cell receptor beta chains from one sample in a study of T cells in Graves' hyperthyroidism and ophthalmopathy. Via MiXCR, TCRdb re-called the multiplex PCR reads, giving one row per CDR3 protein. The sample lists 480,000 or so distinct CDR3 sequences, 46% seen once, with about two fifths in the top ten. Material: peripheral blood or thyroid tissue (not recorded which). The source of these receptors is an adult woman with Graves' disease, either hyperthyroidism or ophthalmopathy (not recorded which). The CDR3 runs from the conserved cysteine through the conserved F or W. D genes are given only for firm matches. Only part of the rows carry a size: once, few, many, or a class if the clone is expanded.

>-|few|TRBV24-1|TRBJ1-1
TGTGCCACCAGTGAACCGGGACATAAAACTTTCTTT
CATSEPGHKTFF
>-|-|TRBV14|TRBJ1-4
TGTGCCAGCAGCCAGGACATCAAGGGTGAAAAACTGTTTTTT
CASSQDIKGEKLFF
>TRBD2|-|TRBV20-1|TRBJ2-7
TGCAGTGTGAGTAGCGGGGGCTCCTACGAGCAGTACTTC
CSVSSGGSYEQYF
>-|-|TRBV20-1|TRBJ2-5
TGCAGTGCTAGAGATTGGAGAGAGACCCAGTACTTC
CSARDWRETQYF
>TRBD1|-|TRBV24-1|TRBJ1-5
TGTGCTAGGATACTGGGACAGACTATCAATCAGCCCCAGCATTTT
CARILGQTINQPQHF
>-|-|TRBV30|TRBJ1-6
TGTGCCTGGAGTCCAACTAATAATTCACCCCTCCACTTT
CAWSPTNNSPLHF
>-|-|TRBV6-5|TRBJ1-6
TGTGCCAGCAGTTCGACTAGCGGGTGGGCTTCACCCCTCCACTTT
CASSSTSGWASPLHF
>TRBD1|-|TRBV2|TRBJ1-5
TGTGCCAGCCATGGCGCAGGGACAGGCAATCAGCCCCAGCATTTT
CASHGAGTGNQPQHF
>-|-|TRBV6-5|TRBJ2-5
TGTGCCAGCAGTTACTCGTACAACCTGGAGACCCAGTACTTC
CASSYSYNLETQYF
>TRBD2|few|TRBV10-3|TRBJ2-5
TGTGCCACCTCGGCTAGCGGACAAGAGACCCAGTACTTC
CATSASGQETQYF
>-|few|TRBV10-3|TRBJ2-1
TGTGCCATCAGTGACGGAGTAGCGTCTAATGAGCAGTTCTTC
CAISDGVASNEQFF
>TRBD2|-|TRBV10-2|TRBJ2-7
TGCGCCAGCACGGGCGGGAGTGGTTGGGCCTACGAGCAGTACTTC
CASTGGSGWAYEQYF
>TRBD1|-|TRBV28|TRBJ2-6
TGTGCCAGCATCCCGACAGGGATAGGGGCCAACGTCCTGACTTTC
CASIPTGIGANVLTF
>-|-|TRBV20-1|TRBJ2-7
TGCAGTGCAATCCAGACAGAAACCTCCTACGAGCAGTACTTC
CSAIQTETSYEQYF
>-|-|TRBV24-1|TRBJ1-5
TGTGCCACCAGTGATTGGCGCGGACTTAAAGAGACCCAGCATTTT
CATSDWRGLKETQHF
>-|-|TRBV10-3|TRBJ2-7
TGTGCCAGCAGTTCCGGAGCAGGGGAGGGCTACGAGCAGTACTTC
CASSSGAGEGYEQYF
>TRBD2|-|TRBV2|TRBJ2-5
TGTGCCAGCAGTGTGTGGCTAGCGGAACAAGAGACCCAGTACTTC
CASSVWLAEQETQYF
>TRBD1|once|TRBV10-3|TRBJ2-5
TGTGCCATCAGTGATCCCTTACAGGGGAAAGAGACCCAGTACTTC
CAISDPLQGKETQYF
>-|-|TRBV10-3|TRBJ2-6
TGTGCCATCAGTGAGGAGGGGCTGGCCGGGGCCAACGTCCTGACTTTC
CAISEEGLAGANVLTF
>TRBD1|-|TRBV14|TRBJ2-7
TGTGCCAGCAGCCTCACGCAGGGGGCTGGGGCCTACGAGCAGTACTTC
CASSLTQGAGAYEQYF
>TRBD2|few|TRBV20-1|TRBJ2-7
TGCAGTGCTAGAGATCGGGCGGGAGGAAGCAATTCCTACGAGCAGTACTTC
CSARDRAGGSNSYEQYF
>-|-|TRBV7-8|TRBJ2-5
TGTGCCAGCAGCCCGATGGCGGGGCGGGAGACCCAGTACTTC
CASSPMAGRETQYF
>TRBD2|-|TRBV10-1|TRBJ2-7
TGCGCCAGCATAGGACTAGCGGGAGCTCGGTCCGAGCAGTACTTC
CASIGLAGARSEQYF
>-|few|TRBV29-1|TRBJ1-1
TGCAGCGTTGAGCTTCGGGGCCGGAACACTGAAGCTTTCTTT
CSVELRGRNTEAFF